This T cell receptor (beta chain) was retrieved from a study of T cells after yellow fever vaccination. Study background: Fractions containing few cells were prepared with SMART-Seq v4 Ultra Low Input.

The germline gives CDR1 SGHTA, CDR2 FQGNSA. The CDR3 spans 13 residues. The V and J ends lost 5 bases and 10 bases, in that order; junction bases with no gene match: 8. This clonotype was picked up many times. TCRdb passed the 5' RACE reads through MiXCR, listing each CDR3 protein once. The sample carries roughly 160,000 distinct CDR3 sequences, around 7.2% recorded once. This material consisted of CD4+ T cells sorted from PBMCs, taken 5 days after the first yellow fever vaccination. The chain carries TRBV7-2 and TRBJ2-1; TRBD2 matches 7 bases. The sequence derives from a man aged 18 to 29 who received the YFV17D yellow fever vaccine. As DNA, the CDR3 is TGTGCCAGCAGCCCCGGGAGGCGTGGAGAGCAGTTCTTC. It codes for CASSPGRRGEQFF.